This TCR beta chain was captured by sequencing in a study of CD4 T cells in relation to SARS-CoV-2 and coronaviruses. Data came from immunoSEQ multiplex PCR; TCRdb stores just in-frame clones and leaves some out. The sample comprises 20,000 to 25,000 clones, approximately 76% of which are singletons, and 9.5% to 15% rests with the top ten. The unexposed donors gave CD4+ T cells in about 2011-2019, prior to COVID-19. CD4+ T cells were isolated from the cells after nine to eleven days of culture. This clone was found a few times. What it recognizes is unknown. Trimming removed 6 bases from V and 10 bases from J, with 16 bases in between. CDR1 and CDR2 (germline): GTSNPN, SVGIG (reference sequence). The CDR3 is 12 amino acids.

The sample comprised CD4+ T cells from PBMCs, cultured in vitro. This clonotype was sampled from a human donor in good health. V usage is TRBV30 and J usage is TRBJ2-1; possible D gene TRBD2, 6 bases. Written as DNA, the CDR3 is TGTGCCTGCCAGGACCGCGGGACCGAGCAGTTCTTC. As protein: CACQDRGTEQFF.